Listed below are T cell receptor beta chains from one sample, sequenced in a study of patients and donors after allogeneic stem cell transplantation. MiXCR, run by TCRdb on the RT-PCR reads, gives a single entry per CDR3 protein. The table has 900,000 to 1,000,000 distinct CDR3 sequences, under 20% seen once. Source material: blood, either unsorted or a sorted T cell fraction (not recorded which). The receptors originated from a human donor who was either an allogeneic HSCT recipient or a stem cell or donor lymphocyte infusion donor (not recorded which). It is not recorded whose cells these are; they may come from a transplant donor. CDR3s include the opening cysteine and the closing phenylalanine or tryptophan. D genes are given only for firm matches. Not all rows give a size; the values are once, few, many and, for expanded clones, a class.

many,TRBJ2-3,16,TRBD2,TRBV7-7,CASSLGTSGVTDTQYF,TGTGCTAGCAGCTTAGGCACTAGCGGGGTCACAGATACGCAGTATTTT
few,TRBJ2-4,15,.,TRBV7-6,CASSPSPGVTNIQYF,TGTGCCAGCAGCCCAAGCCCTGGGGTTACAAACATTCAGTACTTC
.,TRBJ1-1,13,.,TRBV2,CASMRTMNTEAFF,TGTGCCAGCATGCGGACCATGAACACTGAAGCTTTCTTT
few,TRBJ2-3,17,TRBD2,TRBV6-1,CASRPNSGSPVKDTQYF,TGTGCCAGCAGACCAAATAGCGGGAGTCCCGTCAAGGATACGCAGTATTTT
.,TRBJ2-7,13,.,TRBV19,CASSIESTYEQYF,TGTGCCAGTAGTATCGAGAGCACCTACGAGCAGTACTTC
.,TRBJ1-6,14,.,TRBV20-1,CSARDQEISFTLHF,TGCAGTGCTAGAGATCAGGAGATAAGTTTCACCCTCCACTTT
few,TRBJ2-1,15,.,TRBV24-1,CATSDIQQGNNEQFF,TGTGCCACCAGTGATATCCAACAGGGTAACAATGAGCAGTTCTTC
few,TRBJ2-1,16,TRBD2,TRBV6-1,CASSPLGASGRNEQFF,TGTGCCAGCAGTCCCTTAGGGGCTAGCGGGAGGAATGAGCAGTTCTTC
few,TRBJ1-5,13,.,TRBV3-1,CASSPGRRQPQHF,TGTGCCAGCTCACCAGGGAGGCGACAGCCCCAGCATTTT
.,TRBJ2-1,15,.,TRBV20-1,CSSNDRSSSYNEQFF,TGCAGCTCGAATGACCGGTCGAGCTCCTACAATGAGCAGTTCTTC
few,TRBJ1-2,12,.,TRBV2,CASSDEVYGYTF,TGTGCCAGCAGTGATGAGGTCTATGGCTACACCTTC
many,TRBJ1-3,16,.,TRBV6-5,CASSYSRGGSGNTIYF,TGTGCCAGCAGTTACTCAAGGGGCGGGTCTGGAAACACCATATATTTT
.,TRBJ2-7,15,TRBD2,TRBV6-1,CASSPSRTSGKWQYF,TGTGCCAGCAGCCCCTCCAGGACTAGCGGGAAGTGGCAGTACTTC
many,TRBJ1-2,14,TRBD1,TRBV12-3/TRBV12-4,CASKTGQFTYGYTF,TGTGCCAGCAAGACGGGACAGTTTACCTATGGCTACACCTTC
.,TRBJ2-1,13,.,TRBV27,CASSPLTYNEQFF,TGTGCCAGCAGTCCCCTTACCTACAATGAGCAGTTCTTC
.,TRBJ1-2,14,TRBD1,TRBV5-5,CASSKAGGADGYTF,TGTGCCAGCAGCAAAGCAGGGGGCGCGGATGGCTACACCTTC
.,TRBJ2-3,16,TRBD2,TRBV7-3,CASSLGLAGRDDTQYF,TGTGCCAGCAGCTTAGGACTAGCGGGGCGAGATGATACGCAGTATTTT
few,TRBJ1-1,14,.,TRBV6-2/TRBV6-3,CASSYLETNTEAFF,TGTGCCAGCAGTTACTTGGAGACGAACACTGAAGCTTTCTTT
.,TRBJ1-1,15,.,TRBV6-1,CASSPNTHANAEAFF,TGTGCCAGCAGTCCAAACACCCATGCGAACGCTGAAGCTTTCTTT
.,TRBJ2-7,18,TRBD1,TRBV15,CATSRGGGYRDRGYEQYF,TGTGCCACCAGCAGAGGGGGGGGATACCGGGACAGGGGCTACGAGCAGTACTTC
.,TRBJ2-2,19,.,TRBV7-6,CASSLVSYRSTKNTGELFF,TGTGCCAGCAGCTTAGTGTCATATCGGAGCACCAAAAACACCGGGGAGCTGTTTTTT
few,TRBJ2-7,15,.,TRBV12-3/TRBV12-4,CASMGVPGNPYEQYF,TGTGCCAGCATGGGTGTCCCTGGGAATCCCTACGAGCAGTACTTC
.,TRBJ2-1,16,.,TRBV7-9,CASSLKFGRDDNEQFF,TGTGCCAGCAGCTTAAAATTCGGACGCGATGACAATGAGCAGTTCTTC